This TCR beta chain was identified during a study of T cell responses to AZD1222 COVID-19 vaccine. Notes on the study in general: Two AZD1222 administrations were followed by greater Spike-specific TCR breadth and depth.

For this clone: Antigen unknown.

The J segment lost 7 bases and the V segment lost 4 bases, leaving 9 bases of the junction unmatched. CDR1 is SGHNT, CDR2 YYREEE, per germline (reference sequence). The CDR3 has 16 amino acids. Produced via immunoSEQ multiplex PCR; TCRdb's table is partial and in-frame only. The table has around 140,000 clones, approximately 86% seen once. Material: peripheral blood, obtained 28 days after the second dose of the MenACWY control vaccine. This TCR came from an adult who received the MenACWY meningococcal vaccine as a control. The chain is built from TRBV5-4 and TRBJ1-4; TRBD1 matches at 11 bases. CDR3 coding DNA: TGTGCCAGCAGCCTTTCGGCGGGGACAGGGGGTGAAAAACTGTTTTTT. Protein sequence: CASSLSAGTGGEKLFF.